This entry features one T cell receptor beta chain sequence. The target antigen is unknown. The sample originates from a study of CD4+ T cells in melanoma. The method was immunoSEQ multiplex PCR; TCRdb's version includes in-frame clones alone and lacks a portion of them. The sample consists of around 100,000 clones, around 92% of them appearing once. Whole-study findings and limits: In melanoma, neoantigen-specific CD4+ T cells reportedly differed in differentiation state. CD8+ T cell, macrophage and B cell function reportedly correlated with neoantigen-specific CD4+ T cells.

V was clipped by 0 bases and J by 7 bases; unmatched bases: 7. Germline-derived CDR1 and CDR2 are SGDLS and YYNGEE. CDR3 length: 15 residues. This receptor was obtained from a human donor with melanoma. The sequencing sample was made of peripheral blood. The rearrangement joins TRBV9 to TRBJ2-7; 10 bases map to TRBD2. In DNA form, the CDR3 reads TGTGCCAGCAGCGTAGGGAGCGGGAGGGCCTGGGAGCAGTACTTC. The encoded protein is CASSVGSGRAWEQYF.